This TCR beta chain was sequenced during a study of blood T cell repertoires in COVID-19. Per the authors' pipeline: Nucleated cell counts were estimated from reference gene primer amplification. Produced via immunoSEQ multiplex PCR; TCRdb's table is partial and in-frame only. V and J calls and clone size come straight from that table; D and trimming were deduced from the DNA. The sample records around 120,000 clones, 69% being singletons. The germline V gene encodes CDR1 MGHDK and CDR2 SYGVNS. CDR3 length: 14 residues. J was trimmed by 4 bases and V by 5 bases; bases with no gene match: 5. The genes are TRBV25-1 and TRBJ1-5, with 7 bases identical to TRBD1. The sequence derives from a man aged 80 or over with acute or convalescent COVID-19. Sequenced sample: peripheral blood. CDR3 in DNA: TGTGCCAGCAGTCAAACAGGGGAGAATCAGCCCCAGCATTTT. This sequence encodes CASSQTGENQPQHF. The whole variable domain, filled in from reference TRBV25-1 and TRBJ1-5, reads EADIYQTPRYLVIGTGKKITLECSQTMGHDKMYWYQQDPGMELHLIHYSYGVNSTEKGDLSSESTVSRIRTEHFPLTLESARPSHTSQYLCASSQTGENQPQHFGDGTRLSIL.